The T cell receptor beta chain under discussion was sequenced for a study of naive and memory T cell subsets. Study conclusions and caveats: Diversity fell and Gini index rose from naive through CM, EM, EMRA.

The CDR3 length is 14 residues. Germline V lookup: CDR1 MNHNY, CDR2 SVGAGI (reference sequence). With 4 bases removed from V and 4 bases from J, the gap between germline ends came to 13 bases. An equimolar mix of two oligonucleotides served as the beta constant-region primer for TRBC1 and TRBC2. TCRdb itself ran the UMI-ligation and nested PCR reads through MiXCR, one entry per CDR3 protein. The table shows around 27,000 distinct CDR3 sequences, with roughly a tenth occurring only once. This clonotype was seen a handful of times. The antigen remains unidentified. CMV status came from CD4+ T cell IFNgamma after overnight CMV lysate stimulation of fresh PBMCs. CD8 T cells were positively selected from what remained after CD4 positive selection.

This receptor was identified in a human donor in good health. The V and J genes are TRBV6-6 and TRBJ1-1; maybe TRBD1 (5 bases). The sample comprised effector memory CD4+ T cells from blood. As to subset: effector memory, CD45RA- CD27-. The CDR3 nucleotides read TGTGCCAGCAGTTTTGGGCAGGGCGGCACTGAAGCTTTCTTT. It is translated as CASSFGQGGTEAFF.